Following are 24 T cell receptor beta chains from one sample sequenced in a study of T cell changes during pregnancy in multiple sclerosis. TCRdb's copy holds only in-frame clones and misses some; the assay was immunoSEQ multiplex PCR. The sample carries some 68,000 clones, about nine tenths recorded once. The input for sequencing was peripheral blood, taken in the second trimester of pregnancy. These receptors originate from a female donor with multiple sclerosis, enrolled in a pregnancy study.

The gene calls are TRBV4-3 and TRBJ2-2; possibly TRBD1 for D (6 bases). V was trimmed by 0 bases and J by 6 bases, leaving 11 bases between them. Germline V gives CDR1 LGHNA, CDR2 YSLEER. The CDR3 has 15 amino acids. The CDR3 coding sequence is TGCGCCAGCAGCCAAGAAACAGGGTTTTCCGGGGAGCTGTTTTTT. This translates into CASSQETGFSGELFF.

The chain joins TRBV7-8 to TRBJ2-3, with 7 bases aligning to TRBD1. Trimming took 1 base from V and 2 from J; bases not matched to a gene: 3. The CDR3 extends over 15 amino acids. Germline CDR1 is SGHVS and CDR2 is FQNEAQ. The CDR3 sequence: CASSLVGTDTDTQYF. The CDR3 nucleotides are TGTGCCAGCAGCTTAGTTGGGACAGACACAGATACGCAGTATTTT.

This clone is a singleton in its sample. The rearrangement uses TRBV6-5 and TRBJ1-4, with 9 bases fitting TRBD1. Germline V CDR1 and CDR2: MNHEY, SVGAGI. The CDR3 is 14 residues long. V gave up 3 bases and J gave up 8 bases; unmatched junction bases: 4. The CDR3 sequence is CASSYQGQGEKLFF. CDR3 nucleotide sequence: TGTGCCAGCAGTTATCAGGGACAGGGCGAAAAACTGTTTTTT.

The rearrangement links TRBV7-9 to TRBJ1-1, with 7 positions matching TRBD1. J gave up 7 bases and V 5 bases, and 10 bases lay outside the gene matches. The germline gives CDR1 SEHNR, CDR2 FQNEAQ (reference sequence). CDR3 size: 14 residues. DNA for the CDR3: TGTGCCAGCAGCCCCCGTACAGGGGTGGGTGAAGCTTTCTTT. It encodes CASSPRTGVGEAFF.

In its sample, this clone was seen once. This sequence joins TRBV4-1 and TRBJ1-2, with 8 bases matching TRBD1. The CDR3 covers 15 residues. V shed 0 bases, J shed 8 bases, and the junction held 8 bases outside the gene matches. Germline CDR1 and CDR2: MGHRA and YSYEKL. For the CDR3, the DNA is TGCGCCAGCAGCCAAGATCCGGGCAGGGGGCGAGGCTACACCTTC. This gives the protein CASSQDPGRGRGYTF.

The chain carries TRBV29-1 and TRBJ2-1; 11 positions match TRBD2. The CDR3 sequence is 16 residues long. With 3 bases clipped from V and 3 bases from J, the junction kept 7 bases outside the gene matches. Looked up from germline, CDR1 is SQVTM and CDR2 is ANQGSEA. The CDR3, as DNA: TGCAGCGTTGATCTCACTAGCGGGGGTTTCTACAATGAGCAGTTCTTC. Its translation: CSVDLTSGGFYNEQFF.

The chain has TRBV5-4 and TRBJ1-2; 10 nucleotides align to TRBD1. The J segment lost 4 bases and the V segment lost 7 bases, leaving 13 bases of the junction unmatched. This CDR3 comprises 16 residues. Germline V CDR1 and CDR2: SGHNT, YYREEE (reference sequence). The CDR3 DNA reads TGTGCCAGCGGCAGAATAGGGACAGGGGAAGGCTATGGCTACACCTTC. It encodes CASGRIGTGEGYGYTF.

V is TRBV6-5 and J is TRBJ1-1; the match to TRBD1 covers 7 bases. V was pared by 7 bases and J by 1 base, with 6 bases of the junction left unmatched. The CDR3 loop spans 14 amino acids. Germline-derived CDR1 and CDR2 are MNHEY and SVGAGI. The CDR3 DNA reads TGTGCCAGCAAAAAGGGGGCGTGGAACACTGAAGCTTTCTTT. Amino acids: CASKKGAWNTEAFF.

V and J are TRBV28 and TRBJ2-7; 7 nucleotides line up with TRBD1. Germline CDR1 is MDHEN and CDR2 is SYDVKM. The junction had 4 bases not matched to a gene; V was cut back by 6 bases and J by 2 bases. The CDR3 loop spans 13 amino acids. CDR3 nucleotides: TGTGCCAGCAGGGGGGACAGTGCCTACGAGCAGTACTTC. Protein sequence: CASRGDSAYEQYF.

The chain links TRBV14 to TRBJ1-1, with TRBD1 matching 7 bases. The CDR3 spans 14 residues. V lost 5 bases to trimming and J lost 3 bases; unmatched junction nucleotides: 6. Germline V lookup: CDR1 SGHDN, CDR2 FVKESK. CDR3 loop: CASSSLQGYTEAFF. The DNA of the CDR3 is TGTGCCAGCAGCTCGCTACAGGGGTACACTGAAGCTTTCTTT.

CDR3 residues: CSVDSGGSAEAFF. DNA for the CDR3: TGCAGCGTTGATTCAGGGGGTAGCGCTGAAGCTTTCTTT. The V and J genes are TRBV29-1 and TRBJ1-1, with 7 bases fitting TRBD1. Germline CDR1 and CDR2: SQVTM and ANQGSEA. The CDR3 is 13 amino acids. V dropped 3 bases and J dropped 6; count of bases not matched to a gene: 7. Using reference TRBV29-1 and TRBJ1-1 for the parts outside the CDR3, the full variable domain is SAVISQKPSRDICQRGTSLTIQCQVDSQVTMMFWYRQQPGQSLTLIATANQGSEATYESGFVIDKFPISRPNLTFSTLTVSNMSPEDSSIYLCSVDSGGSAEAFFGQGTRLTVV.

This chain links TRBV5-1 with TRBJ1-1; D remains unclear. Between the trimmed V and J ends, which lost 0 bases and 5 bases, there was a span of 11 bases. CDR3 length equals 14 residues. Germline CDR1 is SGHRS and CDR2 is YFSETQ. CDR3 nucleotide sequence: TGCGCCAGCAGCTTGGAACAGACCACTACTGAAGCTTTCTTT. Translating gives CASSLEQTTTEAFF.

The chain recombines TRBV9 with TRBJ1-2; D is unclear. V was shortened by 1 base and J by 2 bases, with 9 bases between the two germline ends. The CDR3 spans 14 residues. Per the germline V gene, CDR1 is SGDLS and CDR2 is YYNGEE. CDR3: CASSVWGGNYGYTF. CDR3 in DNA: TGTGCCAGCAGCGTATGGGGAGGCAACTATGGCTACACCTTC.

The V gene is TRBV28, the J gene TRBJ1-4, with a weak D call TRBD1 (5 bases). The V and J ends lost 6 bases and 8 bases respectively, with 16 bases between them. The CDR3 has 14 amino acids. CDR1 is MDHEN and CDR2 is SYDVKM in the germline V gene. CDR3: CASSQRGLQEKLFF. As DNA, the CDR3 is TGTGCCAGCAGCCAGAGGGGACTCCAGGAAAAACTGTTTTTT.

V and J are TRBV10-1 and TRBJ1-6, with D unresolved. V was cut by 8 bases and J by 0 bases, with 14 bases left in between. Germline lookup yields CDR1 WNHNN and CDR2 SYGVQD (reference sequence). This CDR3 contains 16 residues. In DNA form, the CDR3 reads TGCGCCAGCGTCGTGTGGAGGAGCTCCTATAATTCACCCCTCCACTTT. It yields the protein CASVVWRSSYNSPLHF.

The J gene is TRBJ2-7, the V gene TRBV20-1; D remains unclear. The CDR3 has 11 amino acids. Germline CDR1 reads DFQATT; CDR2 reads SNEGSKA (reference sequence). Trimming left V 1 base short and J 4 bases short, with 5 bases between. CDR3 loop: CSARVSYEQYF. The CDR3 DNA follows: TGCAGTGCTAGAGTCAGTTACGAGCAGTACTTC.

This clone was counted a few times. The rearrangement links TRBV6-1 to TRBJ1-1, with 9 nucleotides matching TRBD1. Trimming took 0 bases from V and 4 from J; bases not matched to a gene: 3. The germline V gene has CDR1 MNHNS and CDR2 SASEGT. The CDR3 has 15 residues. CDR3 residues: CASSEANRGRTEAFF. In DNA, the CDR3 is TGTGCCAGCAGTGAAGCTAACAGGGGGCGCACTGAAGCTTTCTTT.

The chain employs TRBV7-2 and TRBJ1-1; D may be TRBD1 (6 bases). The CDR3 contains 16 residues. The germline V gene has CDR1 SGHTA and CDR2 FQGNSA. Trimming took off 4 bases at V and 1 base at J, with 16 bases between the two ends. The CDR3 coding sequence is TGTGCCAGCAGCTCATGGATGGGGGGGGCGAACACTGAAGCTTTCTTT. Protein product: CASSSWMGGANTEAFF.

The chain combines TRBV19 with TRBJ2-7, with D unclear. The CDR3 extends over 12 amino acids. Germline loops: CDR1 LNHDA, CDR2 SQIVND (reference sequence). V lost 3 bases and J 3 bases, leaving 6 bases between the germline ends. The CDR3, as DNA: TGTGCCAGTAGTATGGCCGACTACGAGCAGTACTTC. This gives the protein CASSMADYEQYF. The full variable domain, its missing parts supplied by reference TRBV19 and TRBJ2-7, is DGGITQSPKYLFRKEGQNVTLSCEQNLNHDAMYWYRQDPGQGLRLIYYSQIVNDFQKGDIAEGYSVSREKKESFPLTVTSAQKNPTAFYLCASSMADYEQYFGPGTRLTVT.

J is TRBJ1-4 and V is TRBV19; TRBD1 is a possible D gene (6 bases). Germline loops: CDR1 LNHDA, CDR2 SQIVND (reference sequence). The CDR3 length is 15 residues. V was pared by 4 bases and J by 4 bases, with 13 bases between. CDR3 DNA: TGTGCCAGTAGTACGGACAGTCTCTATAATGAAAAACTGTTTTTT. Translated: CASSTDSLYNEKLFF.

The V and J genes are TRBV25-1 and TRBJ2-1; the match to TRBD2 covers 8 bases. J was trimmed by 8 bases and V by 3 bases; bases with no gene match: 9. Germline V lookup: CDR1 MGHDK, CDR2 SYGVNS. This CDR3 contains 15 residues. Here the CDR3 DNA reads TGTGCCAGCAGTGAGCACGGGAGGGCCAGCGATGAGCAGTTCTTC. Amino acids: CASSEHGRASDEQFF. Full variable domain (rest looked up from reference TRBV25-1 and TRBJ2-1): EADIYQTPRYLVIGTGKKITLECSQTMGHDKMYWYQQDPGMELHLIHYSYGVNSTEKGDLSSESTVSRIRTEHFPLTLESARPSHTSQYLCASSEHGRASDEQFFGPGTRLTVL.

The CDR3 spells CASSAAGQGAPGYTF. For the CDR3, the DNA is TGTGCCAGTAGTGCTGCCGGACAGGGGGCGCCTGGCTACACCTTC. This chain links TRBV19 with TRBJ1-2, with TRBD1 matching over 11 bases. CDR1 LNHDA and CDR2 SQIVND come from the germline V gene (reference sequence). V shed 5 bases and J 7 bases; nucleotides not matched to a gene: 9. The CDR3 covers 15 residues.

The chain links TRBV18 to TRBJ2-1, with 8 bases that match TRBD2. CDR1 and CDR2 from the germline V gene are KGHSH and LQKENI. V lost 0 bases, J lost 9 bases, and 7 bases stayed unmatched. CDR3 length: 15 residues. CDR3 sequence reads: CASSPPGLGGGEQFF. CDR3 nucleotide sequence: TGTGCCAGCTCACCACCGGGACTAGGGGGTGGTGAGCAGTTCTTC.

This clone was seen a single time. V usage is TRBV2 and J usage is TRBJ1-3; D not certain. The V end was cut by 0 bases, the J end by 0 bases, with 6 bases between. Germline lookup yields CDR1 SNHLY and CDR2 FYNNEI. The CDR3 runs 15 residues. CDR3 region: CASSEAESSGNTIYF. CDR3 DNA sequence: TGTGCCAGCAGTGAAGCCGAGAGCTCTGGAAACACCATATATTTT.